The 23 T cell receptor beta chains listed next were all sequenced from one sample in a study of shared clonotypes between healthy human individuals. Produced via immunoSEQ multiplex PCR; TCRdb's table is partial and in-frame only. The sample records about 680,000 clones, approximately 79% being singletons. Specimen: memory CD4+ T cells sorted from blood. Subset given: CD45RA-negative fraction. These receptor sequences come from a woman in her 30s in good health.

This chain uses TRBV20-1 with TRBJ2-3; D gene uncertain. This CDR3 is 11 amino acids long. Trimming removed 3 bases from V and 6 bases from J, with 7 bases in between. The germline gives CDR1 DFQATT, CDR2 SNEGSKA (reference sequence). This CDR3 reads CSASVIDTQYF. CDR3 sequence (DNA): TGCAGTGCTAGTGTTATTGATACGCAGTATTTT.

V is TRBV28 and J is TRBJ2-7; D remains ambiguous. V was pared by 2 bases and J by 5 bases, with 19 bases between. Germline V gene data show CDR1 as MDHEN and CDR2 as SYDVKM. The CDR3 covers 16 residues. CDR3 loop: CASSLGHDVLAHEQYF. The CDR3 bases are TGTGCCAGCAGTTTAGGTCATGACGTCCTGGCCCACGAGCAGTACTTC.

This clone turned up a few times. The J gene is TRBJ2-1, the V gene TRBV6-5; 11 bases match TRBD2. V trimming: 6 bases; J trimming: 4 bases; junction bases outside the gene matches: 2. The germline V gene has CDR1 MNHEY and CDR2 SVGAGI. CDR3 size: 14 residues. The CDR3 sequence is CASSSSGRYNEQFF. The CDR3 coding sequence is TGTGCCAGCAGCTCTAGCGGGAGGTACAATGAGCAGTTCTTC.

This chain joins TRBV6-4 and TRBJ1-1, with D perhaps matching TRBD1 (6 bases). The CDR3 spans 14 residues. CDR1 and CDR2 (germline): MRHNA, SNTAGT. V was cut by 6 bases and J by 2 bases, with 13 bases left in between. CDR3 bases: TGTGCCAGCAGAGCCCGGGACACTAACACTGAAGCTTTCTTT. Amino acid sequence: CASRARDTNTEAFF.

This clone was seen many times. The chain employs TRBV5-4 and TRBJ2-2, with TRBD2 matching 9 bases. Germline V gene sequence: CDR1 SGHNT, CDR2 YYREEE (reference sequence). Trimming at V came to 0 bases and at J to 4 bases, leaving 4 bases not matched to a gene. There are 16 residues in the CDR3. This chain's CDR3 is CASSLGLAGSTGELFF. CDR3 coding DNA: TGTGCCAGCAGCTTGGGCCTAGCGGGAAGCACCGGGGAGCTGTTTTTT.

The rearrangement joins TRBV7-7 to TRBJ2-2; 7 bases fit TRBD2. Germline V gene lookup returns CDR1 SSHAT and CDR2 FNYEAQ (reference sequence). Trimming removed 4 bases from V and 3 bases from J; junction bases left unmatched: 5. There are 15 residues in the CDR3. This CDR3 is CASSSTSADTGELFF. CDR3 nucleotides: TGTGCCAGCAGCTCAACTAGCGCCGACACCGGGGAGCTGTTTTTT.

The chain carries TRBV19 and TRBJ1-1; 9 bases agree with TRBD1. V lost 6 bases, J lost 4 bases, and 3 bases stayed unmatched. The CDR3 runs to 13 residues. CDR1 is LNHDA and CDR2 is SQIVND in the germline V gene (reference sequence). The CDR3 nucleotides read TGTGCCAGTAGAGCGACAGGGGGCACTGAAGCTTTCTTT. Translated, it gives CASRATGGTEAFF.

There are many counts of this clone. Within the sample, other DNA sequences also encode this same CDR3. The chain couples TRBV18 to TRBJ2-7, with 8 bases that match TRBD2. The J segment lost 2 bases and the V segment lost 6 bases, leaving 3 bases of the junction unmatched. Germline assignment: CDR1 KGHSH and CDR2 LQKENI. CDR3 size: 13 residues. The DNA of the CDR3 is TGTGCCAGCTCCGAGCGGGGGCCCTACGAGCAGTACTTC. This encodes CASSERGPYEQYF.

This chain connects TRBV7-3 to TRBJ1-2; possible D gene TRBD1, 6 bases. The length of the CDR3 is 14 residues. Germline lookup yields CDR1 SGHTA and CDR2 FQGTGA. V lost 4 bases and J lost 8, with 17 bases in between. CDR3 DNA sequence: TGTGCCAGCAGCTCCGGTTCGGGGGCTGGGGGCTACACCTTC. It yields the protein CASSSGSGAGGYTF.

The chain links TRBV4-1 to TRBJ2-1; TRBD2 agrees at 8 bases. CDR1 and CDR2 from the germline V gene are MGHRA and YSYEKL. V lost 3 bases to trimming and J lost 2 bases; unmatched junction nucleotides: 6. The CDR3 is 16 residues long. The DNA for the CDR3 is TGCGCCAGCAGCCAGAACATAGCGGGGACCTACAATGAGCAGTTCTTC. This encodes CASSQNIAGTYNEQFF.

A word on this clone: No conserved phenylalanine or tryptophan is present at the end of the CDR3, so a read error is the likely explanation. Because the CDR3's place on the DNA is in doubt, the DNA is left out and the CDR3 is given as listed by TCRdb. This chain joins TRBV2 and TRBJ2-7; TRBD2 is the table's D call, not checked against the DNA. Germline CDR1 is SNHLY and CDR2 is FYNNEI. The CDR3 length equals 11 residues, ends included. CDR3 amino acids: CASRGLAEPGI.

This clone was observed a handful of times. Other DNA sequences in this sample translate to the same CDR3. V gene TRBV6-6 combines with J gene TRBJ2-1; D not certain. This CDR3 is 11 amino acids long. The germline V and J ends were trimmed by 5 bases and 5 bases, with 4 bases remaining between them. Germline values: CDR1 MNHNY, CDR2 SVGAGI (reference sequence). Here the CDR3 DNA reads TGTGCCAGCAGTGGAAACAATGAGCAGTTCTTC. Translating it yields CASSGNNEQFF.

V gene TRBV6-1 combines with J gene TRBJ2-4; no firm D call. The V and J ends lost 7 bases and 13 bases respectively, with 17 bases between them. In germline, CDR1 is MNHNS, CDR2 SASEGT. The CDR3 runs 12 residues. The CDR3 DNA reads as TGTGCCAGCACCTCGGACGACCCCTTGCAGTACTTC. It encodes CASTSDDPLQYF.

V is TRBV28 and J is TRBJ1-1; a possible D gene is TRBD1 (6 bases). The CDR3 is 15 amino acids. Trimming shortened V by 6 bases and J by 1 base, and 15 bases separated the two germline ends. Germline CDR1 and CDR2: MDHEN and SYDVKM. As DNA, the CDR3 is TGTGCCAGCAGAGGTTCACAGGGCCGGAACACTGAAGCTTTCTTT. Amino acids: CASRGSQGRNTEAFF.

The chain links TRBV6-5 to TRBJ1-6, with 7 bases fitting TRBD1. This CDR3 comprises 15 residues. Germline V CDR1 and CDR2: MNHEY, SVGAGI. The V segment lost 0 bases and the J segment 10 bases; nucleotides outside the gene matches: 6. The CDR3 DNA is TGTGCCAGCAGTTACTCACGACAGGGACTCTCACCCCTCCACTTT. It specifies CASSYSRQGLSPLHF.

This chain joins TRBV27 and TRBJ2-7; 11 nucleotides match TRBD2. The CDR3 covers 14 residues. From germline, CDR1 is MNHEY and CDR2 SMNVEV (reference sequence). The V gene end was trimmed by 5 bases and the J gene end by 2 bases; junction bases not matched to a gene: 2. CDR3 in DNA: TGTGCCAGCAGTAAACTAGCGGGAGCCTACGAGCAGTACTTC. This codes for CASSKLAGAYEQYF.

The rearrangement uses TRBV28 and TRBJ2-5, with 8 bases identical to TRBD2. V trimming: 5 bases; J trimming: 2 bases; junction bases outside the gene matches: 7. This CDR3 has 15 amino acids. Germline V gene sequence: CDR1 MDHEN, CDR2 SYDVKM. The CDR3 DNA is TGTGCCAGCAGTCCCGGGGGGGAAGGACAAGAGACCCAGTACTTC. Protein sequence: CASSPGGEGQETQYF.

V gene TRBV5-1 combines with J gene TRBJ2-5, with no clear D. Germline CDR1 reads SGHRS; CDR2 reads YFSETQ. This CDR3 comprises 11 residues. The germline V and J ends were trimmed by 4 bases and 2 bases, with 3 bases remaining between them. CDR3 sequence reads: CASSIQETQYF. The CDR3, as DNA: TGCGCCAGCAGCATTCAAGAGACCCAGTACTTC.

This chain uses TRBV19 with TRBJ1-4, with D unclear. The CDR3 sequence is 12 residues long. Germline-derived CDR1 and CDR2 are LNHDA and SQIVND (reference sequence). The V and J ends lost 9 bases and 7 bases respectively, with 12 bases between them. Here the CDR3 reads CASEGSSEKLFF. The CDR3 DNA follows: TGTGCCAGCGAGGGATCAAGTGAAAAACTGTTTTTT. The entire variable domain, with the rest obtained from reference TRBV19 and TRBJ1-4, is as follows: DGGITQSPKYLFRKEGQNVTLSCEQNLNHDAMYWYRQDPGQGLRLIYYSQIVNDFQKGDIAEGYSVSREKKESFPLTVTSAQKNPTAFYLCASEGSSEKLFFGSGTQLSVL.

This clone turned up a few times. The rearrangement links TRBV25-1 to TRBJ2-3; 8 nucleotides line up with TRBD2. The V gene end was trimmed by 3 bases and the J gene end by 4 bases; junction bases not matched to a gene: 9. CDR3 size: 16 residues. CDR1 and CDR2 (germline): MGHDK, SYGVNS. CDR3 sequence: CASSDFRAGASDTQYF. The CDR3 bases are TGTGCCAGCAGTGATTTCCGAGCGGGAGCGTCAGATACGCAGTATTTT.

The chain uses TRBV6-5 and TRBJ1-1, with TRBD1 as a possible D gene (5 bases). Germline lookup yields CDR1 MNHEY and CDR2 SVGAGI. V was clipped by 3 bases and J by 0 bases, with 11 bases between them. The CDR3 length is 15 residues. In nucleotides, the CDR3 is TGTGCCAGCAGTTATTGGGGCACCCTGAACACTGAAGCTTTCTTT. It encodes CASSYWGTLNTEAFF.

This clone has just one count. The chain couples TRBV27 to TRBJ2-3, with TRBD2 matching 11 bases. V lost 7 bases, J lost 3 bases, and 6 bases stayed unmatched. The germline V gene encodes CDR1 MNHEY and CDR2 SMNVEV (reference sequence). The CDR3 sequence is 15 residues long. For the CDR3, the DNA is TGTGCCAGCATGAGTCTAGCGGGAGGTACAGATACGCAGTATTTT. It encodes CASMSLAGGTDTQYF.

The chain combines TRBV7-2 with TRBJ1-2; D might be TRBD1 (5 bases). The CDR3 totals 15 residues. The V end was cut by 1 base, the J end by 3 bases, with 12 bases between. Germline CDR1 and CDR2: SGHTA and FQGNSA. The DNA for the CDR3 is TGTGCCAGCAGCTTAGGGACACAGGTTTACTATGGCTACACCTTC. Translation gives CASSLGTQVYYGYTF.